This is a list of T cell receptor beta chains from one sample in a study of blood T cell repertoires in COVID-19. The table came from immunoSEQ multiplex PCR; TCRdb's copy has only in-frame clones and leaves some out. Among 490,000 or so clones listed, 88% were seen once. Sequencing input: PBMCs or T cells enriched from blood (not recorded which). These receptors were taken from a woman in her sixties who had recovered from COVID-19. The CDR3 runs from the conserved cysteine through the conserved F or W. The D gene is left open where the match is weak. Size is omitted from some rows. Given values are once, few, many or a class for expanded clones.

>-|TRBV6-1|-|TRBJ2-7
CASSDLQGSSYEQYF
TGTGCCAGCAGTGATTTACAGGGCAGTTCTTACGAGCAGTACTTC
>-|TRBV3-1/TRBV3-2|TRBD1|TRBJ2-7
CASSLGQDQYF
TGTGCCAGCAGCCTTGGACAGGACCAGTACTTC
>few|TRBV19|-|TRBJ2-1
CASSNNRVVYNEQFF
TGTGCCAGTAGCAACAACAGGGTTGTCTACAATGAGCAGTTCTTC
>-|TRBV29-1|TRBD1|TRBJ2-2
CSVGTGGGTGELFF
TGCAGCGTGGGGACAGGGGGAGGCACCGGGGAGCTGTTTTTT
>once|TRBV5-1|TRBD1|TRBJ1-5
CASSLETGGNQPQHF
TGCGCCAGCAGCTTGGAGACAGGGGGCAATCAGCCCCAGCATTTT
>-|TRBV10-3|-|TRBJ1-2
CAISVSGDYGYTF
TGTGCCATCAGTGTATCAGGGGACTATGGCTACACCTTC
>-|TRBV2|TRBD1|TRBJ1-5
CASRDMNSGGIQPQHF
TGTGCCAGCAGGGACATGAACTCAGGGGGCATTCAGCCCCAGCATTTT
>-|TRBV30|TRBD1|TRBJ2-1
CAWSVQGTGSYNEQFF
TGTGCCTGGAGTGTACAGGGGACAGGGTCCTACAATGAGCAGTTCTTC
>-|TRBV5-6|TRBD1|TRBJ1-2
CASSPTTGLSGYTF
TGTGCCAGCAGCCCTACGACAGGGTTAAGCGGCTACACCTTC
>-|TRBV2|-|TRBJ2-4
CASSELRQENIQYF
TGTGCCAGCAGTGAACTGCGCCAGGAAAACATTCAGTACTTC
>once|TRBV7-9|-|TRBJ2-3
CASSLGVNTDTQYF
TGTGCCAGCAGCTTAGGAGTGAACACAGATACGCAGTATTTT
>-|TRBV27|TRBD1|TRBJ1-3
CASSPWDRGNGSGNTIYF
TGTGCCAGCAGTCCGTGGGACAGGGGAAATGGATCTGGAAACACCATATATTTT
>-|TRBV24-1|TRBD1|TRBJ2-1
CATSGLDRAREQFF
TGTGCCACCAGTGGGCTGGACAGGGCGCGTGAGCAGTTCTTC
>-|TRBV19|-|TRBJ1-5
CASSIGDTYSNQPQHF
TGTGCCAGTAGTATCGGGGACACATATAGCAATCAGCCCCAGCATTTT
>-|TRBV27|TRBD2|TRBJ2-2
CASSPAMAGRAGELFF
TGTGCCAGCAGCCCCGCCATGGCCGGGAGGGCCGGGGAGCTGTTTTTT
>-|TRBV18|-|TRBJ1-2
CASSQGTTGYGYTF
TGTGCCAGCTCACAAGGGACAACTGGCTATGGCTACACCTTC
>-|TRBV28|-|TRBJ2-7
CASSLSVLGRGYEQYF
TGTGCCAGCAGTTTATCCGTCCTAGGAAGAGGCTACGAGCAGTACTTC
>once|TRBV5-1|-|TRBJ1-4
CASSEQGPPNEKLFF
TGCGCCAGCAGCGAGCAGGGGCCGCCAAATGAAAAACTGTTTTTT
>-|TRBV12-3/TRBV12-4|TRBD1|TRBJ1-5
CASSYYRGSPQHF
TGTGCCAGCAGTTACTACAGGGGGTCGCCCCAGCATTTT
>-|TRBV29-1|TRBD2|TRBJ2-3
CSVDPGLAGADTQYF
TGCAGCGTCGATCCGGGACTAGCAGGGGCAGATACGCAGTATTTT
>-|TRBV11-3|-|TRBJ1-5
CASSLYSNQPQHF
TGTGCCAGCAGCTTGTATAGCAATCAGCCCCAGCATTTT
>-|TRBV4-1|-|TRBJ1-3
CASSHGSSGNTIYF
TGCGCCAGCAGCCATGGCAGCTCTGGAAACACCATATATTTT
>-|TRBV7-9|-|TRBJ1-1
CASSSIGGGNTEAFF
TGTGCCAGCAGCTCGATCGGCGGGGGGAACACTGAAGCTTTCTTT
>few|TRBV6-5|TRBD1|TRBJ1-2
CASRTTGARGYTF
TGTGCCAGCAGAACTACAGGGGCACGCGGCTACACCTTC
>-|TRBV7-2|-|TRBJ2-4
CASSLFGAKNIQYF
TGTGCCAGCAGCTTATTCGGTGCCAAAAACATTCAGTACTTC
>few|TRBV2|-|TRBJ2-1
CASSVTDYNEQFF
TGTGCCAGCAGTGTTACAGACTACAATGAGCAGTTCTTC
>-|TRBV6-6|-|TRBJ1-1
CASNVNRALNTEAFF
TGTGCCAGCAACGTAAACAGGGCCCTTAACACTGAAGCTTTCTTT
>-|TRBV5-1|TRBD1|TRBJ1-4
CASSMIRGLREKLFF
TGCGCCAGCAGCATGATCAGGGGGCTAAGAGAAAAACTGTTTTTT
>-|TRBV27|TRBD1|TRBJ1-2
CASSPRPGGYGYTF
TGTGCCAGCAGTCCCAGACCAGGGGGCTATGGCTACACCTTC
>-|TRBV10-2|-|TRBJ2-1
CATKGGQTSGQFF
TGCGCCACCAAGGGGGGACAGACCTCGGGGCAGTTCTTC
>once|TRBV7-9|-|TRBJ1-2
CASSFDNPGYGYTF
TGTGCCAGCAGCTTCGACAACCCAGGCTATGGCTACACCTTC
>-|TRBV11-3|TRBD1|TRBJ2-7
CASSLPVGTGSYEQYF
TGTGCCAGCAGCTTACCTGTGGGGACAGGGAGTTACGAGCAGTACTTC
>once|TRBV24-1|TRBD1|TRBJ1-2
CATSAGTGGAGGYTF
TGTGCCACCAGTGCCGGGACAGGGGGCGCCGGGGGCTACACCTTC
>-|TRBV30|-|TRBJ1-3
CACLNCGAAIPNSGNTIYF
TGTGCCTGCTTGAATTGCGGGGCGGCAATACCAAACTCTGGAAACACCATATATTTT
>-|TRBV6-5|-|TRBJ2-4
CATLFGDDIQYF
TGTGCCACCCTTTTCGGGGATGACATTCAGTACTTC
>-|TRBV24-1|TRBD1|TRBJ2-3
CATSAYRGFTDTQYF
TGTGCCACCAGTGCTTACAGGGGGTTCACAGATACGCAGTATTTT
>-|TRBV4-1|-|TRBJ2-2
CASSQGYRSVTGELFF
TGCGCCAGCAGCCAAGGATACCGTTCGGTAACCGGGGAGCTGTTTTTT
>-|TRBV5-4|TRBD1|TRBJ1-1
CASSKTGVDTEAFF
TGTGCCAGCAGTAAAACAGGGGTAGACACTGAAGCTTTCTTT
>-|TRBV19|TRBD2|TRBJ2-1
CASRSSGAGEQFF
TGTGCCAGCCGGTCTAGCGGGGCCGGTGAGCAGTTCTTC
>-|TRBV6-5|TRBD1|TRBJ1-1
CASRPTGTGTEAFF
TGTGCCAGCAGACCGACAGGGACGGGCACTGAAGCTTTCTTT
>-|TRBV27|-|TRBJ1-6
CASSLDGKGLLISPLHF
TGTGCCAGCAGTTTAGACGGGAAGGGCTTACTTATTTCACCCCTCCACTTT
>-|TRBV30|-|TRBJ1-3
CAWSAIVAPSGNTIYF
TGTGCCTGGAGTGCAATAGTCGCGCCCTCTGGAAACACCATATATTTT
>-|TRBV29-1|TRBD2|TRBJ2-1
CSVPGLAGSVSYNEQFF
TGCAGCGTCCCCGGACTAGCGGGGTCGGTCTCCTACAATGAGCAGTTCTTC